A selection of T cell receptor beta chains follows, all from one sample in a study of control samples from healthy donors and cancer patients. The assay was immunoSEQ multiplex PCR, and TCRdb's table has in-frame clones only and misses some. The repertoire holds around 75,000 clones, with 92% as singletons. The specimen was blood. The source of these receptors is a woman in her fifties or sixties in good health. Each CDR3 is given with its conserved first and last residue. The D gene is left open where the match is weak. Expanded clones get a size class; other rows say once, few or many, or leave the size out.

d_call j_call clone_size v_call cdr3_aa cdr3_nt
NA TRBJ1-1 NA TRBV5-1 CASSLLEGNTEAFF TGCGCCAGCAGCTTGTTAGAGGGGAACACTGAAGCTTTCTTT
NA TRBJ1-5 once TRBV12-3/TRBV12-4 CASSSGAQPQHF TGTGCCAGCAGCTCGGGGGCGCAGCCCCAGCATTTT
TRBD2 TRBJ2-3 NA TRBV14 CASSPNSGMSTDTQYF TGTGCCAGCAGCCCTAACAGCGGGATGTCTACAGATACGCAGTATTTT
NA TRBJ1-2 NA TRBV28 CASSLGPYQNYGYTF TGTGCCAGCAGTTTGGGACCCTATCAAAACTATGGCTACACCTTC
TRBD1 TRBJ1-2 NA TRBV12-3/TRBV12-4 CASSSRQGEGYTF TGTGCCAGCAGCTCACGTCAGGGGGAAGGCTACACCTTC
NA TRBJ1-1 NA TRBV29-1 CSVESSAGNTEAFF TGCAGCGTTGAAAGTTCTGCGGGAAACACTGAAGCTTTCTTT
NA TRBJ1-2 once TRBV5-1 CASSWTSNYGYTF TGCGCCAGCAGCTGGACATCGAACTATGGCTACACCTTC
TRBD1 TRBJ1-2 NA TRBV6-5 CATISQGGSGYTF TGTGCCACAATCTCTCAGGGGGGGTCTGGCTACACCTTC
NA TRBJ1-1 NA TRBV7-3 CASSKQMNTEAFF TGTGCCAGCAGCAAACAAATGAACACTGAAGCTTTCTTT
TRBD1 TRBJ2-7 NA TRBV5-6 CASSLVGDRVVNQQYF TGTGCCAGCAGCTTGGTCGGGGACAGGGTAGTAAACCAGCAGTACTTC
TRBD1 TRBJ2-7 NA TRBV6-5 CASQRGGQGNEQYF TGTGCCTCTCAAAGGGGGGGACAGGGAAACGAGCAGTACTTC
NA TRBJ2-7 NA TRBV20-1 CSAILQGEQYF TGCAGTGCAATTCTTCAGGGCGAGCAGTACTTC
NA TRBJ2-7 once TRBV20-1 CSASPDAHYEQYF TGCAGTGCTAGTCCCGACGCCCACTACGAGCAGTACTTC
TRBD2 TRBJ2-7 NA TRBV6-2/TRBV6-3 CASSYGAGFYEQYF TGTGCCAGCAGTTACGGAGCGGGATTCTACGAGCAGTACTTC
NA TRBJ2-3 NA TRBV29-1 CSGHQYTGDTQYF TGCAGCGGTCACCAGTATACGGGGGATACGCAGTATTTT
NA TRBJ2-7 once TRBV6-1 CASSEVWGAYEQYF TGTGCCAGCAGTGAAGTGTGGGGGGCCTACGAGCAGTACTTC
NA TRBJ1-4 NA TRBV5-1 CASSLLPRTNGRGTNEKLFF TGCGCCAGCAGCTTATTACCCAGGACAAATGGCCGTGGGACTAATGAAAAACTGTTTTTT
NA TRBJ2-5 NA TRBV11-2 CASSPRRGETQYF TGTGCCAGCAGCCCGAGACGGGGTGAGACCCAGTACTTC
TRBD1 TRBJ2-5 NA TRBV5-1 CASSFKRDRGQETQYF TGCGCCAGCAGTTTCAAACGGGACAGGGGGCAAGAGACCCAGTACTTC
TRBD1 TRBJ1-3 NA TRBV3-1/TRBV3-2 CASSHDPGQGNTIYF TGTGCCAGCAGCCACGACCCGGGACAGGGAAACACCATATATTTT
NA TRBJ1-2 NA TRBV28 CASSLVERWAYGYTF TGTGCCAGCAGTTTAGTCGAGCGTTGGGCCTATGGCTACACCTTC
TRBD2 TRBJ2-1 NA TRBV7-3 CASSLKGGTSDNEQFF TGTGCCAGCAGCTTAAAAGGGGGGACTAGCGACAATGAGCAGTTCTTC
NA TRBJ2-2 NA TRBV7-9 CASSFVSTGTGELFF TGTGCCAGCAGCTTTGTGTCGACGGGCACCGGGGAGCTGTTTTTT
NA TRBJ2-4 NA TRBV30 CAWSPSGAKNIQYF TGTGCCTGGAGTCCATCAGGGGCCAAAAACATTCAGTACTTC